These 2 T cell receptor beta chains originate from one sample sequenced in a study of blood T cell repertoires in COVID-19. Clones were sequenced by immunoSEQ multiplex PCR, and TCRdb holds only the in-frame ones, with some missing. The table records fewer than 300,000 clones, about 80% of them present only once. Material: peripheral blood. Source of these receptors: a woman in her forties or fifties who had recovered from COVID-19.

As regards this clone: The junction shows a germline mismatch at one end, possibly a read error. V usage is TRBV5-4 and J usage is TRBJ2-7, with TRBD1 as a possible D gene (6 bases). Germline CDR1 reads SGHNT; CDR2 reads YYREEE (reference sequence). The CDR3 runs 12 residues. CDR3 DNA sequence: TGTGCCAGCAGCGGGGGTCCAGGGGTGATGGACTTC. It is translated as CASSGGPGVMDF.

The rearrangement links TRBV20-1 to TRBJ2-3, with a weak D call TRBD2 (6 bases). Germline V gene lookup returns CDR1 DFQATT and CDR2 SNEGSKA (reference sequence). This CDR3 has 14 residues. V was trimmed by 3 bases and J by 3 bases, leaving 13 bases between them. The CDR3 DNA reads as TGCAGTGCTAGTAGCGGAGCGTCGACAGATACGCAGTATTTT. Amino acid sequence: CSASSGASTDTQYF.